Below are 2 T cell receptor beta chains sequenced from a single sample in a study of neurological immune-mediated disorders. Each CDR3 protein gets one entry after TCRdb re-called the 5' RACE reads with MiXCR. The sample gives 48,000 or so distinct CDR3 sequences, over 9% of which show up once; 21% is in the top ten. The sequencing sample was made of PBMCs. These receptor sequences come from a woman aged 40-49 years with HTLV-1-associated myelopathy (HAM/TSP).

This clonotype came up many times. The J gene is TRBJ1-2, the V gene TRBV7-3; the D is unclear. The germline V and J ends were trimmed by 0 bases and 1 base, with 12 bases remaining between them. The CDR3 spans 16 residues. Looked up from germline, CDR1 is SGHTA and CDR2 is FQGTGA. CDR3 amino acids: CASSLTRTGNNYGYTF. CDR3 nucleotide sequence: TGTGCCAGCAGCTTAACCCGAACGGGCAATAACTATGGCTACACCTTC.

This clonotype was detected many times. The chain uses TRBV11-3 and TRBJ2-3; D remains unclear. CDR3 length: 16 residues. Trimming stripped 1 base from V and 0 bases from J, with 11 bases between. CDR1 and CDR2 (germline): SGHNT, YENEEA. Written as DNA, the CDR3 is TGTGCCAGCAGCTTAGGTGCACAACCAAGCACAGATACGCAGTATTTT. Protein: CASSLGAQPSTDTQYF. Full variable domain (missing parts from reference TRBV11-3 and TRBJ2-3): EAGVVQSPRYKIIEKKQPVAFWCNPISGHNTLYWYLQNLGQGPELLIRYENEEAVDDSQLPKDRFSAERLKGVDSTLKIQPAELGDSAVYLCASSLGAQPSTDTQYFGPGTRLTVL.